A single TCR beta chain is shown here with its context. Sequencing of TCR beta was carried out in blood CD8+ and CD4+ T cells. Negative isolation yielded CD8+ and CD4+ T cells; FACS enriched TEMRA cells. These data are taken from a study of CD8 T cells in Susac syndrome. RNA in amounts of roughly 0.45 to 1 ug was reverse transcribed with random hexamers. Coverage of TCR beta CDR3 amplification by immunoSEQ multiplex PCR extended to 54 Vbeta and 13 Jbeta. MiXCR was run by TCRdb on the immunoSEQ multiplex PCR reads, yielding one entry per CDR3 protein. The table shows roughly 200,000 distinct CDR3 sequences, with approximately 95% occurring only once. The CDR3 extends over 14 amino acids. Per the germline V gene, CDR1 is MNHEY and CDR2 is SMNVEV (reference sequence). V lost 8 bases and J lost 0, with 14 bases in between.

The specimen was CD4+ T cells from PBMCs. The chain links TRBV27 to TRBJ2-7; D is perhaps TRBD2 (5 bases). The source of this sequence is a human donor in good health. The CDR3 reads CASSSIGSSYEQYF. CDR3 DNA sequence: TGTGCCAGCTCCAGTATAGGGAGCTCCTACGAGCAGTACTTC.